A selection of T cell receptor beta chains follows, all from one sample in a study of T-cell reconstitution after alpha-beta-depleted transplantation in children. A single record per CDR3 protein comes from TCRdb applying MiXCR to the PCR reads. The sample carries 550,000 to 800,000 distinct CDR3 sequences, roughly 14% recorded once. The sample here was PBMCs, taken before TCRalphabeta/CD19-depleted stem cell transplant. The receptor source for this set is a girl aged 2-15 years with congenital amegakaryocytic thrombocytopenia, due to receive a stem cell transplant. Each CDR3 is given with its conserved first and last residue. The order of the fields is V gene, clone size, CDR3 protein. A clone size is listed for some rows: how often the clone was seen (once, few, many), or a class if it is expanded.

TRBV7-3 NA CAPHGGEGTEAFF
TRBV18 NA CASSPQDRPGEAFF
TRBV20-1 many CSARGGRRQGDNEQFF
TRBV5-1 many CASSLAGIDYEQYF
TRBV5-1 few CASSLEGRAANEQFF
TRBV4-1 many CASSQDPPGRDRVYNEQFF
TRBV20-1 NA CSARFSPENIQYF
TRBV12-3/TRBV12-4 NA CASSFGQIQGATYEQYF
TRBV5-1 many CASCRQRQETQYF
TRBV5-1 NA CASSLSGEPETQYF
TRBV7-8 many CASSLGQGAYQPQHF
TRBV25-1 NA CASRDKLSGNTIYF
TRBV7-9 NA CASSFKLSGRADEQFF
TRBV10-2 NA CASSDTGSYGYTF
TRBV5-1 NA CASSLGVVQPQHF
TRBV12-3/TRBV12-4 NA CASSPLPGTGSNYGYTF
TRBV11-1 NA CASSWVRGAREDPDTQYF
TRBV11-1 many CASSFPPPHKGSSYNEQFF
TRBV29-1 many CSVESGLTGELFF
TRBV20-1 NA CSAREGRDYGYTF
TRBV25-1 many CASSDRVGALQETQYF
TRBV2 NA CASTTDGGGSYEQYF
TRBV5-1 NA CASSKDRGRGDTQYF
TRBV5-1 many CASNPVSGTDTQYF
TRBV7-2 few CASSLNLGGFYEQYF
TRBV18 NA CASSPSGRQSPYNEQFF
TRBV4-1 NA CASSQDLGLAGEYNEQFF
TRBV5-1 NA CASSPGTSGGQETQYF
TRBV27 many CASSLGITGELFF
TRBV10-3 many CATQGPDTQYF
TRBV7-9 few CASSLGRDKPYNEQFF
TRBV6-5 many CARGQFQETQYF
TRBV12-3/TRBV12-4 many CASSPRTSGSEQYF
TRBV20-1 many CSARAGSNTQYF
TRBV29-1 NA CSGRGRSNRGAREQYF
TRBV20-1 many CSAFLRYGRSGELFF
TRBV28 few CASSWFNSPLHF
TRBV2 NA CASSLGIYTGELFF
TRBV20-1 many CSARVGQGNTIYF
TRBV28 NA CASSRGQGSKETQYF
TRBV18 NA CASSSPLRVSTDTQYF
TRBV20-1 few CSARDDRYSYNEQFF
TRBV12-3/TRBV12-4 many CASNVPGRNTGELFF
TRBV20-1 few CSARESTSPQGEQYF
TRBV20-1 many CSADRAGELFF
TRBV29-1 many CSVQGSITVGYNEQFF
TRBV29-1 NA CSVEDWRVPEAFF
TRBV7-2 few CASSSELATGELFF
TRBV20-1 NA CSAGQGGSDTQYF
TRBV20-1 few CSATGAAPPSRETQYF
TRBV20-1 many CSARDSSGVEQFF
TRBV29-1 NA CSVPTGLKETQYF
TRBV5-1 few CASSPRAVGQNTGELFF
TRBV7-9 NA CASSIREAGELFF
TRBV11-2 NA CASSSPEAYEQYF
TRBV30 NA CASPRGAVGNTGELFF
TRBV28 NA CASSSELSTDTQYF